Described below is a single T cell receptor (beta chain) sequence and its context. This clone came up once. Its binding antigen is unknown. Per-nucleotide qualities are absent, and no much larger clonotype sits a single base away. Using the deep immunoSEQ assay, multiplex PCR amplified TCR CDR3 regions from genomic DNA. Extracted genomic DNA from each cell subset was spread evenly across all wells of several immunoSEQ 96-well plates, with each plate serving as a replicate. For sorted subsets, each replicate PCR was loaded with 200 ng genomic DNA, equivalent to 25,000 to 35,000 T cell genomes. Purified libraries were measured with a Qubit 3.0 fluorometer, size-checked on a Bioanalyzer 2100, and measured again with the KAPA Library Quantification kit. Each immunoSEQ 96-well plate was sequenced on its own single-read 150-cycle Illumina NextSeq 550 flow cell. The authors' pipeline ran thus. Because the immunoSEQ output included only junctional sequences and no quality scores, the filtering could not be the same as the filtering used for full-length reads. Sequences were annotated with PyIR, a Python wrapper for IgBLAST v1.9, and V/J genes and CDR3 were assigned using IMGT germline references. Reads were removed for weak V/J assignments (E-value above 1e-6), missing CDR3, stop codons, out-of-frame junctions, or ambiguous translated residues. A V3J clonotype was defined by an identical inferred V gene, J gene, and CDR3 amino acid sequence. Percentage overlap between repertoires was computed as shared unique clonotypes divided by the size of the smaller repertoire. RTK rarefaction, the Chao1 estimator, and Recon v2.1 estimates of unobserved clonotypes were used to assess repertoire richness. Generation probabilities were computed with OLGA for all TCRbeta clonotypes obtained by the gDNA method from four donors. TCRdb mirrors the immuneACCESS table, restricted to in-frame sequences. Some clones are absent from its copies; in checked studies, under half trace to an unresolved V gene, and the reason for the others is unknown. D and trimming were read from the DNA, whereas the V and J calls and clone size are those reported in that table. Across this sample there are about 2.2 million clones, with 93% seen only once. Around 1.7% of the sample lies in the top ten.

This entry belongs to a study of shared clonotypes between healthy human individuals (dated by TCRdb to about 2020). As for the study more broadly: Three men and two women, aged 18 to 49 years, made up the cohort. To increase sequencing depth and limit assay-specific biases, TCR repertoire library preparation and sequencing were carried out by different laboratories using diverse techniques. Per donor, three plates each were used for CD4 naive and CD4 memory, two for CD8 naive, and one for CD8 memory. To estimate repertoire size and how much clonotype sharing occurs between individuals, the study deeply sequenced the blood TCR repertoires of several healthy adults. Between about 0.9 and 9 billion PBMCs per donor were obtained by leukapheresis. The research as a whole found: Sampling was restricted to blood, and TCR repertoires in tissues likely differ from the TCR repertoires found in blood. Around 5% of naive CD4, 3.5% of naive CD8, roughly 2.4% of memory CD4, and about 0.4% of memory CD8 clonotypes were shared across several donors. Clonotypes shared by all four sorted-subset donors showed higher generation probabilities than non-shared clonotypes. Naive subsets generally had larger estimated clonotype richness than memory subsets did. Incomplete sequencing was indicated by rarefaction of sorted-subset datasets, despite the large sequencing depth. Based on pairwise subsampling, the degree of clonotype sharing among donors was expected to be affected by sequencing depth. The genetic and exposure-history diversity represented was limited by the small number of donors.

V is reduced by 4 bases and J by 5 bases, leaving a spacing of 16 bases between them. Sequences SGHKS (CDR1) and YYEKEE (CDR2) are obtained from the germline V gene (reference sequence). Spanning cysteine to phenylalanine, the CDR3 consists of 14 amino acids. Only the CDR3 region is kept as DNA, spanning 42 bases read in frame from base 1. CD8 naive samples consisted of CD45RO-negative cells that were positively selected for CCR7, yielding a CD45RA+CCR7+ population without TemRA cells. The donors were healthy, HIV-negative adults who had no recently reported acute infections or vaccinations. Only Caucasian adults living in Nashville, Tennessee, USA were represented among the donors. After blood collection by leukapheresis, PBMCs were isolated using Ficoll-Histopaque density gradient centrifugation and then cryopreserved in the vapor phase of liquid nitrogen. Purity and quantity of every magnetically sorted T cell population were checked by analytical flow cytometry. Each sorted fraction had its genomic DNA isolated and then quantified by UV absorbance on a Nanodrop 2000c.

Recombination joined TRBV5-5 with TRBJ2-7, with a tentative D gene TRBD1 over 5 matching bases. Sequencing was done on a sample of naive CD8+ T cells from PBMCs. The cell subset or site label for this specimen denotes: CD45RA+CCR7+. The sequence came from a man between 18 and 29 years old in good health. Some clones in this sample may be carry-over from other donors' samples. The CDR3 protein sequence reads: CASSRPGNSDEQYF. In nucleotide form, the sequence is TGTGCCAGCAGCCGACCAGGGAATTCGGACGAGCAGTACTTC.